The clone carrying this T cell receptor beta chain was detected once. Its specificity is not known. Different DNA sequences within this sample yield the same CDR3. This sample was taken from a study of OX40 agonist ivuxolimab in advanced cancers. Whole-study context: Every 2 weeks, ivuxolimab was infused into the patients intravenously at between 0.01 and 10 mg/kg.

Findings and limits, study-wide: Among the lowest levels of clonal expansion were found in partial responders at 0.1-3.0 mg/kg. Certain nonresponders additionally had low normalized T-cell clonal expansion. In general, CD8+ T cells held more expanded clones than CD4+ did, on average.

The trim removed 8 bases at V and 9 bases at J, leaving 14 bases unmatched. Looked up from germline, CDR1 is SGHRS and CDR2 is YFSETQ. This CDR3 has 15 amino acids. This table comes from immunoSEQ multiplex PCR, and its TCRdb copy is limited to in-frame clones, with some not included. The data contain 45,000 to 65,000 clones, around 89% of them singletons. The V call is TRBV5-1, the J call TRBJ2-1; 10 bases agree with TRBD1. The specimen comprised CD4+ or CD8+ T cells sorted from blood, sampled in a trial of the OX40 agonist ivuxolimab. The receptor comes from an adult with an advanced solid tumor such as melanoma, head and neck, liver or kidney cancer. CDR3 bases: TGCGCCAGTAGCCTCCGCCCGGACAGGGGGGGTGAGCAGTTCTTC. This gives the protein CASSLRPDRGGEQFF.